The 4 T cell receptor beta chains below come from one sample, sequenced in a study of cytomegalovirus exposure and HLA in healthy donors. PCR amplification relied on 60 Vbeta primers (plus 13 Jbeta primers). Using immunoSEQ multiplex PCR, the repertoire was profiled, and TCRdb retains in-frame clones only, with some absent. The sample holds around 130,000 clones, 8.5% to 10% seen once. Sequenced: PBMCs. The receptors originated from a man between 40 and 49 years old in good health and CMV-seronegative.

J is TRBJ1-2 and V is TRBV9, with TRBD1 matching 7 bases. The V gene's germline CDR1 is SGDLS and CDR2 YYNGEE. V gave up 2 bases and J gave up 4 bases; unmatched junction bases: 8. This CDR3 spans 15 amino acids. DNA of the CDR3: TGTGCCAGCAGCGTCCGGGACAGAGGTGTCTATGGCTACACCTTC. Amino acids: CASSVRDRGVYGYTF.

This clone was counted only a few times. This chain links TRBV7-9 with TRBJ2-7; the match to TRBD1 covers 10 bases. CDR3 length: 13 residues. The V gene end was trimmed by 5 bases and the J gene end by 2 bases; junction bases not matched to a gene: 0. From germline, CDR1 is SEHNR and CDR2 FQNEAQ (reference sequence). The CDR3 reads CASSGQGAYEQYF. The CDR3 DNA follows: TGTGCCAGCAGCGGACAGGGGGCCTACGAGCAGTACTTC. The full variable domain, rest sourced from reference TRBV7-9 and TRBJ2-7, is DTGVSQNPRHKITKRGQNVTFRCDPISEHNRLYWYRQTLGQGPEFLTYFQNEAQLEKSRLLSDRFSAERPKGSFSTLEIQRTEQGDSAMYLCASSGQGAYEQYFGPGTRLTVT.

The chain employs TRBV4-1 and TRBJ1-2; possibly TRBD1 for D (5 bases). Germline V CDR1 and CDR2: MGHRA, YSYEKL. With 4 bases removed from V and 7 bases from J, the gap between germline ends came to 16 bases. CDR3 size: 14 residues. The CDR3 sequence: CASSPLGQGSGYTF. CDR3 DNA: TGCGCCAGCAGCCCCCTTGGGCAGGGCTCTGGCTACACCTTC.

This clone has a handful of counts. V usage is TRBV7-8 and J usage is TRBJ2-3, with 9 bases lining up with TRBD2. The CDR3 is 15 residues long. Germline lookup yields CDR1 SGHVS and CDR2 FQNEAQ. The V segment lost 1 base and the J segment 6 bases; nucleotides outside the gene matches: 5. CDR3 sequence: CASSLDGGGDDTQYF. The CDR3 nucleotides are TGTGCCAGCAGCTTAGATGGCGGGGGGGACGATACGCAGTATTTT.